This T cell receptor beta chain appears in the sequencing data of a study of CD8 T cells in ankylosing spondylitis. In TCRdb, the 5' RACE reads were re-called with MiXCR into one record per CDR3 protein. Of 24,000 or so distinct CDR3 sequences detected, 13% appear once; the ten largest clones hold under 40%. The TCR comes from a male donor with ankylosing spondylitis or in good health (not recorded which). The specimen was blood.

Here the CDR3 reads CASSPRSGSGNEQFF. DNA of the CDR3: TGCGCCAGCAGCCCTCGTAGCGGGAGTGGAAATGAGCAGTTCTTC. V usage is TRBV5-1 and J usage is TRBJ2-1; TRBD2 matches at 9 bases. Looked up from germline, CDR1 is SGHRS and CDR2 is YFSETQ. The CDR3 loop spans 15 amino acids. The V segment lost 4 bases and the J segment 7 bases; nucleotides outside the gene matches: 9.